This T cell receptor (beta chain) is drawn from a study of CD8 T cells in Susac syndrome. Germline assignment: CDR1 LGHDT and CDR2 YNNKEL (reference sequence). This CDR3 spans 14 amino acids. V was shortened by 5 bases and J by 2 bases, with 12 bases between the two germline ends. RNA amounts of roughly 0.45 to 1 ug underwent reverse transcription with random hexamers. An immunoSEQ multiplex PCR amplified TCR beta CDR3 over 54 Vbeta and 13 Jbeta. TCRdb called the immunoSEQ multiplex PCR reads again in MiXCR, with one record for every CDR3 protein. The table includes about 150,000 distinct CDR3 sequences, 85% to 95% detected once.

The specimen sequenced was CD8+ T cells from PBMCs. The chain employs TRBV3-1 and TRBJ2-5; D may correspond to TRBD1 or TRBD2 (5 bases each). This receptor was obtained from a human donor with multiple sclerosis. CDR3 region: CASSKRDGQETQYF. DNA of the CDR3: TGTGCCAGCAGCAAAAGGGACGGACAAGAGACCCAGTACTTC.